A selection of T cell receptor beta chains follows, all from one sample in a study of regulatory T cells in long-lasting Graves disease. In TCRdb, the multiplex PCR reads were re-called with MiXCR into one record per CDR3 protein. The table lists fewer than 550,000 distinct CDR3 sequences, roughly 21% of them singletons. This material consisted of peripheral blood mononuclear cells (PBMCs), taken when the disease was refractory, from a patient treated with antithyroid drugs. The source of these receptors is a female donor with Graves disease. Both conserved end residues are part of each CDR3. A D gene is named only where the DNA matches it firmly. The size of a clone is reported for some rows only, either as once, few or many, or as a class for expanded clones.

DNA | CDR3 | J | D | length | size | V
TGTGCCAGCAGCCCTCCGGGTCGCTCCTATAATTCACCCCTCCACTTT | CASSPPGRSYNSPLHF | TRBJ1-6 | NA | 16 | few | TRBV7-2
TGTGCCAGCAGTTTTCCCTACTCCTACGAGCAGTACTTC | CASSFPYSYEQYF | TRBJ2-7 | NA | 13 | few | TRBV28
TGTGCCAGCAGTGAACTACAGTACAATGAGCAGTTCTTC | CASSELQYNEQFF | TRBJ2-1 | NA | 13 | NA | TRBV6-2/TRBV6-3
TGTGCCAGCAGCTCCAAGCGGGGGGCGGACAACAATGAGCAGTTCTTC | CASSSKRGADNNEQFF | TRBJ2-1 | TRBD2 | 16 | NA | TRBV7-2
TGTGCCAGCAGCTCTGAGGGTGGAGGGCAGTATTTT | CASSSEGGGQYF | TRBJ2-3 | NA | 12 | NA | TRBV7-2
TGTGCCAGCAGAAACCCGGGCAACTATGGCTACACCTTC | CASRNPGNYGYTF | TRBJ1-2 | NA | 13 | many | TRBV6-1
TGTGCCAGCAGCGGTGGACTAGGGGTAGCCAAAAACATTCAGTACTTC | CASSGGLGVAKNIQYF | TRBJ2-4 | TRBD2 | 16 | once | TRBV6-1
TGTGCCAGCAGCCAAGATACACGGTCGGGCGGCTACACCTTC | CASSQDTRSGGYTF | TRBJ1-2 | NA | 14 | NA | TRBV14
TGTGCCAGCAGCCTGGAGACAGTCTACAATGAGCAGTTCTTC | CASSLETVYNEQFF | TRBJ2-1 | NA | 14 | NA | TRBV7-2
TGTGCCAGCAGCCAACAGGGTACTGGCTACACCTTC | CASSQQGTGYTF | TRBJ1-2 | NA | 12 | many | TRBV3-1
TGTGCCAGCAGCTCTTGGGGGAATCAGCCCCAGCATTTT | CASSSWGNQPQHF | TRBJ1-5 | NA | 13 | many | TRBV7-2
TGTGCCATCACAGGGGGCACCTCGGATGGCACAGATACGCAGTATTTT | CAITGGTSDGTDTQYF | TRBJ2-3 | TRBD1 | 16 | NA | TRBV10-3
TGTGCCAGCAGCTTCCGGGACAGGGGAGCTTTCTTT | CASSFRDRGAFF | TRBJ1-1 | TRBD1 | 12 | few | TRBV7-2
TGTGCCAGCAATGTTGAGGGCCTTCTAGAGACCCAGTACTTC | CASNVEGLLETQYF | TRBJ2-5 | NA | 14 | many | TRBV6-1
TGTGCCAGCAGTGCCCCCGGGATTAGCGGGAATGAGCAGTTCTTC | CASSAPGISGNEQFF | TRBJ2-1 | TRBD2 | 15 | NA | TRBV12-3/TRBV12-4
TGTGCCACCTCCCCCGGGACCGCAACTAATGAAAAACTGTTTTTT | CATSPGTATNEKLFF | TRBJ1-4 | NA | 15 | many | TRBV6-1
TGCAGTGCTAGAGATTGGGGGGCGGGAGGAATTTACGACGAGCAGTACTTC | CSARDWGAGGIYDEQYF | TRBJ2-7 | TRBD2 | 17 | few | TRBV20-1
TGTGCCACCTCCTCGGAGGGGGTCAATCAGCCCCAGCATTTT | CATSSEGVNQPQHF | TRBJ1-5 | NA | 14 | once | TRBV19
TGTGCCGGCCGCCCCGGGACAGGCAATTCACCCCTCCACTTT | CAGRPGTGNSPLHF | TRBJ1-6 | TRBD1 | 14 | few | TRBV30
TGTGCCAGTACAAGATGGGAGAGAAACTATGGCTACACCTTC | CASTRWERNYGYTF | TRBJ1-2 | NA | 14 | many | TRBV19
TGTGCCAGCAGCCGAGGGACTAGCGGGAGTCTTGGCGGGGAGCTGTTTTTT | CASSRGTSGSLGGELFF | TRBJ2-2 | TRBD2 | 17 | NA | TRBV6-1
TGTGCCAGCAGCTCCATCGGCCCTCCCTACGAGCAGTACTTC | CASSSIGPPYEQYF | TRBJ2-7 | NA | 14 | many | TRBV28
TGTGCCAGCAGTTTCGTAGGGGGTGGTAGCAATCAGCCCCAGCATTTT | CASSFVGGGSNQPQHF | TRBJ1-5 | NA | 16 | few | TRBV27
TGTGCCAGCAGTCAGCGACTAGCGGAGCACTACGAGCAGTACTTC | CASSQRLAEHYEQYF | TRBJ2-7 | TRBD2 | 15 | many | TRBV12-3/TRBV12-4
TGTGCCAGCAGTTTACACGGGACAACCTACGAGCAGTACTTC | CASSLHGTTYEQYF | TRBJ2-7 | NA | 14 | many | TRBV12-3/TRBV12-4
TGTGCCATCAGTGGGGCAGCTTCCTACGAGCAGTACTTC | CAISGAASYEQYF | TRBJ2-7 | NA | 13 | NA | TRBV10-3
TGTGCCAGTAGAACCTCTCGGGACCAAAGTTCACCCCTCCACTTT | CASRTSRDQSSPLHF | TRBJ1-6 | NA | 15 | NA | TRBV19
TGCAGTGCTAGTCCTTTGAACACTGAAGCTTTCTTT | CSASPLNTEAFF | TRBJ1-1 | NA | 12 | many | TRBV20-1
TGCAGCGTTGAACCCCAGGGGGGCTATGGCTACACCTTC | CSVEPQGGYGYTF | TRBJ1-2 | TRBD1 | 13 | NA | TRBV29-1
TGTGCCAGCAGCCGACAGGGCGGCTACACCTTC | CASSRQGGYTF | TRBJ1-2 | TRBD1 | 11 | NA | TRBV7-9
TGTGCCAGCAGTTACTCCCTGCCCGGGGCCACTGAAGCTTTCTTT | CASSYSLPGATEAFF | TRBJ1-1 | NA | 15 | many | TRBV6-2/TRBV6-3
TGTGCCAGCAGCTACTCCCTTTCCTCTGGGGCCAACGTCCTGACTTTC | CASSYSLSSGANVLTF | TRBJ2-6 | NA | 16 | NA | TRBV12-3/TRBV12-4
TGTGCCACCTCTAGGACAGATACGCAGTATTTT | CATSRTDTQYF | TRBJ2-3 | NA | 11 | NA | TRBV2
TGTGCCAGCTATGCACTTAGGACAGGGGTAGGGCCCCAGCATTTT | CASYALRTGVGPQHF | TRBJ1-5 | TRBD1 | 15 | many | TRBV28
TGTGCCAGCAGCTTTCTCCGACAGGGAGGTTCCGGGCTGCAAGAGACCCAGTACTTC | CASSFLRQGGSGLQETQYF | TRBJ2-5 | NA | 19 | NA | TRBV7-9
TGTGCCAGCAGACAGGTCCCCAGGGAGCAGTACTTC | CASRQVPREQYF | TRBJ2-7 | NA | 12 | NA | TRBV28
TGCGCCAGCAGCTTGCGAGGAGGGGACACTGAAGCTTTCTTT | CASSLRGGDTEAFF | TRBJ1-1 | NA | 14 | once | TRBV5-1
TGCAGTGCCTTTCGGACGCTCACAGATACGCAGTATTTT | CSAFRTLTDTQYF | TRBJ2-3 | NA | 13 | few | TRBV20-1
TGTGCCAGCAGCCAAGGTGTGGCCACTGAAGCTTTCTTT | CASSQGVATEAFF | TRBJ1-1 | NA | 13 | NA | TRBV3-1
TGTGCCAGCAGCTTACGGGGTGGGAGCACTGAAGCTTTCTTT | CASSLRGGSTEAFF | TRBJ1-1 | NA | 14 | many | TRBV7-2
TGTGCCAGCAGCTCAGTGGCCTACGAGCAGTACTTC | CASSSVAYEQYF | TRBJ2-7 | NA | 12 | many | TRBV11-3
TGTGCCAGCAGTTCAGTGCCCAAACCGAATCAGCCCCAGCATTTT | CASSSVPKPNQPQHF | TRBJ1-5 | NA | 15 | many | TRBV12-3/TRBV12-4
TGTGCCAGCAGTTTACAGGGGGCGCGCACTGAAGCTTTCTTT | CASSLQGARTEAFF | TRBJ1-1 | TRBD1 | 14 | many | TRBV12-3/TRBV12-4
TGTGCCAGCAAATCCTCGGGACAGGGCAGTTCACCCCTCCACTTT | CASKSSGQGSSPLHF | TRBJ1-6 | TRBD1 | 15 | many | TRBV28
TGTGCCACCGAAAGTAGCGGGAGTCTCGGCGGGGAGCTGTTTTTT | CATESSGSLGGELFF | TRBJ2-2 | TRBD2 | 15 | many | TRBV24-1
TGTGCCAGCAGCTCAGGGGCAATGAACACTGAAGCTTTCTTT | CASSSGAMNTEAFF | TRBJ1-1 | NA | 14 | many | TRBV11-3
TGCAGTGCTAGTATGCCAACAACTAATGAAAAACTGTTTTTT | CSASMPTTNEKLFF | TRBJ1-4 | NA | 14 | NA | TRBV20-1
TGTGCCAGCAGCTTAACGGGGAAAGAGACCCAGTACTTC | CASSLTGKETQYF | TRBJ2-5 | NA | 13 | many | TRBV28
TGTGCCAGCAGCTTAGTGGTTTCACCCCTCCACTTT | CASSLVVSPLHF | TRBJ1-6 | NA | 12 | few | TRBV7-9
TGTGCCAGTAGTATAAATTTGGGTTCCTCCAATCAGCCCCAGCATTTT | CASSINLGSSNQPQHF | TRBJ1-5 | NA | 16 | NA | TRBV19
TGCGCCAGCAGCCAAGGTCTCCAGCCTGGAAACACCATATATTTT | CASSQGLQPGNTIYF | TRBJ1-3 | NA | 15 | NA | TRBV4-1
TGTGCCAGCAGCTTGGGATGGACTTTGGGAACAGAAGAGACCCAGTACTTC | CASSLGWTLGTEETQYF | TRBJ2-5 | NA | 17 | few | TRBV5-8
TGCGCCAGCAAGACAGCAGACACAGATACGCAGTATTTT | CASKTADTDTQYF | TRBJ2-3 | NA | 13 | NA | TRBV5-1
TGCAGTGCCCGGTCCTGGGGAGGGACTACGGGGAACACCGGGGAGCTGTTTTTT | CSARSWGGTTGNTGELFF | TRBJ2-2 | TRBD2 | 18 | few | TRBV20-1
TGTGCCTGGAGAAGTGGCTATGGCTACACCTTC | CAWRSGYGYTF | TRBJ1-2 | NA | 11 | many | TRBV30
TGTGCCAGCAGCCACGCTAGGCCGGGACTTTACTACAATGAGCAGTTCTTC | CASSHARPGLYYNEQFF | TRBJ2-1 | NA | 17 | few | TRBV7-8
TGTGCCAGCAGCCCGTCTTCCGGGGCGACGGGGACCCAGTACTTC | CASSPSSGATGTQYF | TRBJ2-5 | NA | 15 | NA | TRBV5-6